The present T cell receptor beta chain was sequenced within a study of PD-1 blockade in mismatch repair-deficient tumors. The study's findings and limits: Tumor-resident clones, often absent from pretreatment blood, expanded after pembrolizumab and then contracted.

Trimming took off 2 bases at V and 1 base at J, with 7 bases between the two ends. Germline values: CDR1 SGHNT, CDR2 YYREEE (reference sequence). The CDR3 length is 14 residues. Repertoires were generated with immunoSEQ multiplex PCR, while TCRdb's copy carries only in-frame clones and drops some. The table shows approximately 10,000 clones, with 75% to 95% occurring only once. Time point here: roughly 9-day in vitro stimulation with candidate neoantigen peptide 3. Under ten ELISpot-reactive neoantigen peptides each drove an approximately 10-day in vitro stimulation. Of note for this clone: What it recognizes is unknown. This specimen includes other DNA sequences encoding the same CDR3.

The sequence was collected from an adult with mismatch repair-deficient cancer. The chain links TRBV5-4 to TRBJ1-5; TRBD1 might be the D (5 bases). The material sequenced was cells cultured in vitro, taken from a patient treated with pembrolizumab. The CDR3 region is CASSFGGSNQPQHF. As DNA, the CDR3 is TGTGCCAGCAGCTTCGGGGGAAGCAATCAGCCCCAGCATTTT. The full variable domain, its missing parts supplied by reference TRBV5-4 and TRBJ1-5, is ETGVTQSPTHLIKTRGQQVTLRCSSQSGHNTVSWYQQALGQGPQFIFQYYREEENGRGNFPPRFSGLQFPNYSSELNVNALELDDSALYLCASSFGGSNQPQHFGDGTRLSIL.